This is a list of T cell receptor beta chains from one sample in a study of T cell responses to AZD1222 COVID-19 vaccine. Some clones are missing from TCRdb's copy, which holds only in-frame ones; the method was immunoSEQ multiplex PCR. The sample lists around 80,000 clones, 90% to 95% seen once, with roughly 5% in the top ten. Material: peripheral blood, obtained on day 0 of AZD1222 vaccination. The source of these receptors is an adult in good health. Both conserved end residues are part of each CDR3. Each record gives: D gene, clone size, J gene, V gene, CDR3 protein, CDR3 DNA. A D gene is named only where the DNA matches it firmly. Not every row has a clone size; where given, it reads once, few, many or a size class.

>-|-|TRBJ1-2|TRBV2
CASRPPMGGGGYGYTF
TGTGCCAGCAGGCCCCCCATGGGGGGCGGAGGGTATGGCTACACCTTC
>-|-|TRBJ1-6|TRBV7-9
CASGRTEDNSPLHF
TGTGCCAGCGGACGGACGGAGGACAACTCACCCCTCCACTTT
>-|-|TRBJ2-7|TRBV11-2
CASSLGRDPYEQYF
TGTGCCAGCAGCTTAGGACGGGATCCCTACGAGCAGTACTTC
>-|-|TRBJ2-6|TRBV19
CASTIRTAGANVLTF
TGTGCCAGTACCATTAGGACAGCTGGGGCCAACGTCCTGACTTTC
>TRBD2|few|TRBJ2-2|TRBV6-6
CASSGGRSGGLLSNTGELFF
TGTGCCAGCAGCGGGGGCCGTAGCGGGGGACTATTATCGAACACCGGGGAGCTGTTTTTT
>TRBD1|-|TRBJ1-4|TRBV6-5
CASTGGAGEKLFF
TGTGCCAGTACAGGGGGCGCCGGGGAAAAACTGTTTTTT
>TRBD2|-|TRBJ2-3|TRBV7-2
CASSLVAGGLNTQYF
TGTGCCAGCAGCTTAGTCGCGGGGGGCCTAAATACGCAGTATTTT
>-|-|TRBJ2-1|TRBV19
CASSLGTLKGDEQFF
TGTGCCAGTAGTCTCGGGACACTAAAAGGCGATGAGCAGTTCTTC
>TRBD2|-|TRBJ2-5|TRBV2
CASGAGLPETQYF
TGTGCCAGCGGCGCGGGACTACCAGAGACCCAGTACTTC
>TRBD1|-|TRBJ1-2|TRBV28
CASSLATGVYGYTF
TGTGCCAGCAGTTTGGCGACAGGGGTTTATGGCTACACCTTC
>TRBD2|-|TRBJ2-5|TRBV7-9
CASSPTLAGGRETQYF
TGTGCCAGCAGCCCCACGCTAGCGGGGGGGCGAGAGACCCAGTACTTC
>-|-|TRBJ1-5|TRBV28
CASSLTQGYSNQPQHF
TGTGCCAGCAGTCTAACACAGGGATATAGCAATCAGCCCCAGCATTTT
>TRBD1|-|TRBJ1-1|TRBV2
CASSRDRVGTEAFF
TGTGCCAGCAGCCGGGACAGGGTAGGAACTGAAGCTTTCTTT
>-|-|TRBJ1-2|TRBV5-1
CASSLVEGTGYTF
TGCGCCAGCAGCTTGGTGGAGGGTACCGGCTACACCTTC
>-|-|TRBJ2-5|TRBV28
CASIQKLVIAETQYF
TGTGCCAGCATTCAGAAGCTGGTTATCGCCGAGACCCAGTACTTC
>-|-|TRBJ2-3|TRBV6-6
CASSKPSAEQGNTQYF
TGTGCCAGCAGCAAGCCCTCAGCGGAGCAGGGGAATACGCAGTATTTT
>-|-|TRBJ2-2|TRBV19
CASSIGTTSGELFF
TGTGCCAGTAGTATCGGGACCACATCCGGGGAGCTGTTTTTT
>-|-|TRBJ2-2|TRBV5-1
CASSGPALAGELFF
TGCGCCAGCTCGGGACCGGCCTTGGCCGGGGAGCTGTTTTTT
>-|-|TRBJ1-1|TRBV12-3/TRBV12-4
CASSFGRNTEAFF
TGTGCCAGCAGTTTCGGGAGGAACACTGAAGCTTTCTTT
>-|-|TRBJ2-2|TRBV7-2
CASSLGPATGELFF
TGTGCCAGCAGCTTAGGCCCCGCCACCGGGGAGCTGTTTTTT
>TRBD2|few|TRBJ2-3|TRBV5-1
CASSLGGTSGTDTQYF
TGCGCCAGCAGCCTAGGGGGGACTAGCGGTACAGATACGCAGTATTTT
>TRBD2|-|TRBJ2-1|TRBV19
CASSTGGASYNEQFF
TGTGCCAGTAGTACGGGGGGGGCCTCCTACAATGAGCAGTTCTTC
>TRBD1|-|TRBJ1-1|TRBV6-2/TRBV6-3
CASSYPGTGLIF
TGTGCCAGCAGTTACCCTGGGACAGGGCTCATCTTT
>-|-|TRBJ1-4|TRBV14
CASSHGPDSYNEKLFF
TGTGCCAGCAGCCATGGCCCAGACAGTTATAATGAAAAACTGTTTTTT
>-|-|TRBJ2-7|TRBV3-1/TRBV3-2
CASSPRQYEQYF
TGTGCCAGCAGCCCGCGTCAATACGAGCAGTACTTC
>-|-|TRBJ2-2|TRBV4-1
CASSQDQGPIPTGELFF
TGCGCCAGCAGCCAAGATCAAGGGCCAATCCCCACCGGGGAGCTGTTTTTT
>-|-|TRBJ2-3|TRBV6-2/TRBV6-3
CASSRSTDTQYF
TGTGCCAGCAGTCGATCGACAGATACGCAGTATTTT
>-|few|TRBJ2-2|TRBV7-5
CARSLGLASGELFF
TGTGCCAGAAGCTTGGGACTAGCATCGGGGGAGCTGTTTTTT
>-|-|TRBJ1-1|TRBV6-2/TRBV6-3
CASSYSGRKAFF
TGTGCCAGCAGTTACTCGGGGCGGAAAGCTTTCTTT
>-|-|TRBJ1-1|TRBV7-8
CASSLSWDTEAFF
TGTGCCAGCAGCTTAAGTTGGGACACTGAAGCTTTCTTT
>-|-|TRBJ2-2|TRBV7-3
CASRRRVNLVEPGELFF
TGTGCCAGCAGACGTAGGGTTAATTTGGTGGAGCCCGGGGAGCTGTTTTTT
>-|-|TRBJ1-1|TRBV11-2
CASSPTQGLVAFF
TGTGCCAGCAGCCCCACCCAGGGGCTCGTAGCTTTCTTT
>-|-|TRBJ2-7|TRBV5-5
CASSLLGRGGYEQYF
TGTGCCAGCAGCTTATTGGGGCGGGGAGGATACGAGCAGTACTTC
>TRBD1|-|TRBJ1-2|TRBV5-6
CASSPQGLGYTF
TGTGCCAGCAGCCCACAGGGGCTTGGCTACACCTTC
>-|-|TRBJ1-1|TRBV9
CATTRDVVGTTEAFF
TGTGCCACTACCCGAGACGTGGTTGGGACCACTGAAGCTTTCTTT
>TRBD1|-|TRBJ2-7|TRBV5-6
CASGTGGDEQYF
TGTGCCAGCGGCACAGGGGGCGACGAGCAGTACTTC
>TRBD1|-|TRBJ1-4|TRBV18
CASSTGSPDEKLFF
TGTGCCAGCTCGACAGGGAGTCCGGATGAAAAACTGTTTTTT
>TRBD1|-|TRBJ2-7|TRBV7-2
CASSSQTGGTYEQYF
TGTGCCAGCAGCTCTCAGACAGGGGGAACCTACGAGCAGTACTTC
>-|-|TRBJ2-1|TRBV9
CASSVESYYNEQFF
TGTGCCAGCAGCGTAGAGAGCTACTACAATGAGCAGTTCTTC
>-|-|TRBJ2-7|TRBV28
CASSSQYEQYF
TGTGCCAGCAGTTCCCAGTACGAGCAGTACTTC
>-|once|TRBJ1-3|TRBV4-1
CASSSRQLRGNTIYF
TGCGCCAGCAGCTCTCGACAGCTACGAGGAAACACCATATATTTT
>-|-|TRBJ2-1|TRBV9
CASSVSYGEQFF
TGTGCCAGCAGCGTATCGTATGGTGAGCAGTTCTTC
>TRBD1|-|TRBJ1-6|TRBV2
CASRPPGGDNSPLHF
TGTGCCAGCAGGCCCCCAGGGGGGGATAATTCACCCCTCCACTTT
>TRBD2|once|TRBJ2-2|TRBV5-6
CASTREDTGELFF
TGTGCCAGCACCCGGGAGGACACCGGGGAGCTGTTTTTT
>-|-|TRBJ2-3|TRBV5-4
CASSLGSFDTDTQYF
TGTGCCAGCAGCTTAGGATCGTTCGACACAGATACGCAGTATTTT